This TCR beta chain was captured in a study of blood T cell repertoires in COVID-19. Study at large: COVID-19 samples collected from the United States, Italy and Spain covered acute and convalescent phases.

Repertoires were generated with immunoSEQ multiplex PCR, while TCRdb's copy carries only in-frame clones and drops some. The sample contains some 70,000 clones, 88% of which appear only once. Germline lookup yields CDR1 MNHEY and CDR2 SVGAGI. This CDR3 is 14 amino acids long. The V and J ends lost 7 bases and 4 bases respectively, with 16 bases between them. This TCR was recovered from a woman aged 55 to 70 with COVID-19, enrolled during active disease. The chain carries TRBV6-5 and TRBJ1-2; maybe TRBD1 (5 bases). Sample: peripheral blood. DNA of the CDR3: TGTGCCAGCACTGCGGGACGGAGGTTCTATGGCTACACCTTC. Protein: CASTAGRRFYGYTF.